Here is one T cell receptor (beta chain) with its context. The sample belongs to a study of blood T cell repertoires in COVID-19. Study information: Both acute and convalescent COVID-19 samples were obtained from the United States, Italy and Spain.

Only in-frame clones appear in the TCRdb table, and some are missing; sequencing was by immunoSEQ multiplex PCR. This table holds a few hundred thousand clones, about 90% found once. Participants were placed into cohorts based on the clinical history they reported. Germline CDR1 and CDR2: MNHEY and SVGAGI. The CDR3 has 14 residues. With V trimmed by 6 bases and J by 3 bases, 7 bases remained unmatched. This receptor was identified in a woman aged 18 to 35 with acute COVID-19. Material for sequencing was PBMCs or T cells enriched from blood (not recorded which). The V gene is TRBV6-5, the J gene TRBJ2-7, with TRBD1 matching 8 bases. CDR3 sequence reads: CASRTITGGYEQYF. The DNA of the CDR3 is TGTGCCAGCAGGACCATCACAGGGGGCTACGAGCAGTACTTC.